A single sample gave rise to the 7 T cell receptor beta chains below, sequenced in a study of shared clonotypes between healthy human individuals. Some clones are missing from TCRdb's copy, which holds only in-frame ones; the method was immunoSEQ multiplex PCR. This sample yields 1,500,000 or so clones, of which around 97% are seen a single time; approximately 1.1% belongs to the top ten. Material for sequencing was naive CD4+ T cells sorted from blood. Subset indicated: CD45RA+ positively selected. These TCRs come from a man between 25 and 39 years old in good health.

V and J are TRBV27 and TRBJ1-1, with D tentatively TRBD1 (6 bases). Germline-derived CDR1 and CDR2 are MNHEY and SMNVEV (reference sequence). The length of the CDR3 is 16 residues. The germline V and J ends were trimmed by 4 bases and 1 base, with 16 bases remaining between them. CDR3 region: CASSSRFGGPNTEAFF. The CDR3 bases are TGTGCCAGCAGTTCCCGTTTCGGGGGCCCGAACACTGAAGCTTTCTTT.

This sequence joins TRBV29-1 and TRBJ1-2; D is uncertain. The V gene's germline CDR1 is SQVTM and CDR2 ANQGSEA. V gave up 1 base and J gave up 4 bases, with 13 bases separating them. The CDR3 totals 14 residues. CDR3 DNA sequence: TGCAGCGTTGAAGTGTTCGGGGTCACCTATGGCTACACCTTC. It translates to CSVEVFGVTYGYTF.

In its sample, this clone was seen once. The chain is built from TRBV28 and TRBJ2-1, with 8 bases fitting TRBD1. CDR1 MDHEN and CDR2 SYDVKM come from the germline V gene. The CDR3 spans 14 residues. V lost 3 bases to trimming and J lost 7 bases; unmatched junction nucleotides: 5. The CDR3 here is CASSLLDRVNEQFF. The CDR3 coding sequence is TGTGCCAGCAGTTTGTTGGACAGGGTAAATGAGCAGTTCTTC.

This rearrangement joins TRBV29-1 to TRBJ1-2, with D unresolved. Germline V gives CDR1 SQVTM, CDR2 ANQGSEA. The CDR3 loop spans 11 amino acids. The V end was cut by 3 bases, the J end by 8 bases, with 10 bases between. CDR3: CSVETPRGYTF. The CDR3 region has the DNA TGCAGCGTTGAGACACCCCGGGGCTACACCTTC.

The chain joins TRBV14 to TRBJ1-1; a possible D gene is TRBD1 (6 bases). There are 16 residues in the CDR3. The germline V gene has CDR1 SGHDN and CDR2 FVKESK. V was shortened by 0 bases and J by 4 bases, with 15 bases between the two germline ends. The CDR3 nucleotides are TGTGCCAGCAGCCAAGAGCGGGGGGCGCGGGGCACTGAAGCTTTCTTT. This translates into CASSQERGARGTEAFF.

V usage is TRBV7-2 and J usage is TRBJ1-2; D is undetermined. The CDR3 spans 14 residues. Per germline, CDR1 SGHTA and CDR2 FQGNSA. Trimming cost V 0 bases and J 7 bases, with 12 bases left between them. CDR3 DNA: TGTGCCAGCAGCTTAGCGCGAAAGGGAAGTGGCTACACCTTC. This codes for CASSLARKGSGYTF. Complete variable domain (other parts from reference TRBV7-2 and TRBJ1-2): GAGVSQSPSNKVTEKGKDVELRCDPISGHTALYWYRQSLGQGLEFLIYFQGNSAPDKSGLPSDRFSAERTGGSVSTLTIQRTQQEDSAVYLCASSLARKGSGYTFGSGTRLTVV.

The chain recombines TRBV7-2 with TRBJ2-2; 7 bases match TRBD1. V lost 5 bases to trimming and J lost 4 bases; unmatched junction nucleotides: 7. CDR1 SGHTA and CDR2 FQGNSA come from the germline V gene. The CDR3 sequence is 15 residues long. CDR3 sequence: CASSITGASTGELFF. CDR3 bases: TGTGCCAGCAGCATCACAGGGGCGAGCACCGGGGAGCTGTTTTTT.